The clone carrying this T cell receptor beta chain showed up many times. The antigen is not known. The sample originates from a study of T-cell reconstitution after alpha-beta-depleted transplantation in children. CDR3 length: 13 amino acids. CDR1 and CDR2 from the germline V gene are LGHNA and YNFKEQ. Trimming cost V 5 bases and J 2 bases, with 10 bases left between them. Library preparation (for TCRbeta) was performed with unique molecular identifiers. TCRdb used MiXCR to reprocess the PCR reads, holding one entry per CDR3 protein. The sample comprises about 490,000 distinct CDR3 sequences, about 10% of which are singletons, and about 2% rests with the top ten. Study-wide results and caveats: From newly produced T cells came most of the T-cell counts and diversity one year after transplant. The high TCRbeta diversity at day 60 in some patients came from surviving recipient T cells and thymic progenitors. After transplant, at about two months, alpha-beta T cells were reportedly derived from several hundred expanded graft clones.

The receptor was derived from a child aged 2 to 15 with inherited bone marrow failure, due to receive a stem cell transplant. The sequencing used PBMCs, collected before TCRalphabeta/CD19-depleted stem cell transplant. The rearrangement joins TRBV4-2 to TRBJ2-7, with D possibly TRBD2 on 5 matching bases. The CDR3 DNA follows: TGTGCCAGCAGCATAGGAGGCGCCTACGAGCAGTACTTC. It encodes CASSIGGAYEQYF.